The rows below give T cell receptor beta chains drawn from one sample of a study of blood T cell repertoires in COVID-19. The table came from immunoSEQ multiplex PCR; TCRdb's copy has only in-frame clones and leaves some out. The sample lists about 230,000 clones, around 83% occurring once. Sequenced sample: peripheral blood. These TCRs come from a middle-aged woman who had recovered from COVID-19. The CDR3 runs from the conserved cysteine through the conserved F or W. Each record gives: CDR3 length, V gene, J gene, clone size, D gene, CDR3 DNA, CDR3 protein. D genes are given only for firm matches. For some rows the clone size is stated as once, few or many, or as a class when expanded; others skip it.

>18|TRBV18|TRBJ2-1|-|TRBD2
TGTGCCAGCTCACCTATGGCGCCGACTAGCGGGGGTCACAATGAGCAGTTCTTC
CASSPMAPTSGGHNEQFF
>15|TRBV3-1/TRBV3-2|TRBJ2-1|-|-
TGTGCCAGCAGCCCGGGGTGGGTTGGATACAATGAGCAGTTCTTC
CASSPGWVGYNEQFF
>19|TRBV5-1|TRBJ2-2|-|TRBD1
TGCGCCAGCAGCTTGGGGACAGGGGGCGCCTGGTCGAACACCGGGGAGCTGTTTTTT
CASSLGTGGAWSNTGELFF
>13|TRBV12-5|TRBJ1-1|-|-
TGTGCTAGTGGTCTGTGGGGGGGAGGAGAAGCTTTCTTT
CASGLWGGGEAFF
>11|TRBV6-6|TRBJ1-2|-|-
TGTGCCAGCAGTTCCTCGACAAGCTACACCTTC
CASSSSTSYTF
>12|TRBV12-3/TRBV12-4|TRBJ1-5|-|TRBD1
TGTGCCAGCAAACGACAGGGTGCGCCCCAGCATTTT
CASKRQGAPQHF
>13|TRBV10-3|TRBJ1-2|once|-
TGTGCCATCAGTGGGGTCAGGGCGTCAGGCTACACCTTC
CAISGVRASGYTF
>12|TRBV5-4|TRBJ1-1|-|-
TGTGCCAGCAGTTCAGACAGGCTTGAAGCTTTCTTT
CASSSDRLEAFF
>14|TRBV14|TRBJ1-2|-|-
TGTGCCAGCAGCCTGCAGGATCAAATCCATGGCTACACCTTC
CASSLQDQIHGYTF
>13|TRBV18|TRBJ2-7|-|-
TGTGCCAGCTCACCACCCAAAGCCCACGAGCAGTACTTC
CASSPPKAHEQYF
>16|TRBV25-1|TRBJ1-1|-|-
TGTGCCAGCAGTGAATCTGGTGGCAGATTGAACACTGAAGCTTTCTTT
CASSESGGRLNTEAFF
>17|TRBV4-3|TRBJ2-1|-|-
TGCGCCAGCAGCCAAGATTGGGGGACCCGGGCGGGGAATGAGCAGTTCTTC
CASSQDWGTRAGNEQFF
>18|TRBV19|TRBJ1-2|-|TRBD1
TGTGCCAGTAGTAATACGCGGACAGGCGATATCTTTCTCTATGGCTACACCTTC
CASSNTRTGDIFLYGYTF
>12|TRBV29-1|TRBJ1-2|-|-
TGCAGCGTTGGAGGAGCAGGGGATGGCTACACCTTC
CSVGGAGDGYTF
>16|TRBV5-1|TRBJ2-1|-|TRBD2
TGCGCCAGCAGGTTGCTAACTAGCGGGGGGGACAATGAGCAGTTCTTC
CASRLLTSGGDNEQFF